This TCR beta chain was documented in a study of tumor-infiltrating lymphocytes in localized non-small cell lung cancer. Study background: From each patient, both tumor and uninvolved lung, non-adjacent to tumor, were sampled.

Study-level findings and limits: No T-cell fraction difference was seen between IM1 and IM2 tumors.

Some clones are missing from TCRdb's copy, which holds only in-frame ones; the method was immunoSEQ multiplex PCR. Of about 9,900 clones in the sample, 60% to 80% are singletons; the top ten hold around 21%. Germline CDR1 and CDR2: MNHEY and SVGAGI. Between the trimmed V and J ends, which lost 8 bases and 3 bases, there was a span of 11 bases. The CDR3 is made up of 13 amino acids. This clone has just a few counts. Its antigen is undetermined. Sequenced material: lung tumor tissue. This rearrangement joins TRBV6-5 to TRBJ1-5, with D perhaps TRBD1 (5 bases). This sequence was found in a human donor with non-small cell lung cancer. The CDR3 sequence is CASRLGDNQPQHF. The DNA of the CDR3 is TGTGCCAGCCGCTTGGGGGACAATCAGCCCCAGCATTTT.